The 20 T cell receptor beta chains reported below all come from one sample, sequenced in a study of CD8 T cell repertoires and HIV-1 epitope variants. This table comes from immunoSEQ multiplex PCR, and its TCRdb copy is limited to in-frame clones, with some not included. The sample yields roughly 5,000 clones, over 65% seen once. Which antigens these TCRs recognize remains unknown. Sample: cultured CD8+ T cells derived from PBMCs. The source is a male donor with HIV.

This clone was counted a few times. The rearrangement uses TRBV9 and TRBJ2-1, with D maybe TRBD2 (6 bases). V was cut by 0 bases and J by 6 bases, with 13 bases left in between. This CDR3 has 15 amino acids. Germline-derived CDR1 and CDR2 are SGDLS and YYNGEE. CDR3 amino acids: CASSVEKAGTNEQFF. CDR3 coding DNA: TGTGCCAGCAGCGTAGAGAAAGCGGGTACCAATGAGCAGTTCTTC.

The CDR3 here is CASSSGTGGLNYGYTF. Written as DNA, the CDR3 is TGTGCCAGCAGCTCAGGGACAGGGGGTCTCAACTATGGCTACACCTTC. V is TRBV5-4 and J is TRBJ1-2; TRBD1 matches 11 bases. With V trimmed by 3 bases and J by 2 bases, 6 bases remained unmatched. This CDR3 spans 16 amino acids. Germline CDR1 and CDR2: SGHNT and YYREEE (reference sequence). The full variable domain, its missing parts supplied by reference TRBV5-4 and TRBJ1-2, is ETGVTQSPTHLIKTRGQQVTLRCSSQSGHNTVSWYQQALGQGPQFIFQYYREEENGRGNFPPRFSGLQFPNYSSELNVNALELDDSALYLCASSSGTGGLNYGYTFGSGTRLTVV.

This clone appeared a few times. The gene calls are TRBV2 and TRBJ1-1, with 7 bases that match TRBD1. Germline-derived CDR1 and CDR2 are SNHLY and FYNNEI. The ends lost 6 bases at V and 1 base at J; junction bases unmatched: 5. This CDR3 region has 14 residues. The CDR3 region has the DNA TGTGCCAGCAGAGCCGGGACAGAGAACACTGAAGCTTTCTTT. This encodes CASRAGTENTEAFF.

This clone was observed a single time. The J gene is TRBJ2-7, the V gene TRBV4-3; 9 positions agree with TRBD1. The CDR3 extends over 15 amino acids. V lost 4 bases, J lost 6 bases, and 10 bases stayed unmatched. Germline V lookup: CDR1 LGHNA, CDR2 YSLEER. The CDR3 sequence: CASSLSDRGEREQYF. CDR3 coding DNA: TGCGCCAGCAGCCTATCCGACAGGGGGGAACGCGAGCAGTACTTC.

The chain joins TRBV28 to TRBJ2-7, with TRBD1 matching 8 bases. The CDR3 runs 15 residues. J was trimmed by 5 bases and V by 8 bases; bases with no gene match: 14. CDR1 and CDR2 (germline): MDHEN, SYDVKM. CDR3 in DNA: TGTGCCAGCCGATTTGACAGGGGCGAATGGAACGAGCAGTACTTC. This translates into CASRFDRGEWNEQYF.

The V and J genes are TRBV10-1 and TRBJ2-7; 9 bases agree with TRBD2. The V gene's germline CDR1 is WNHNN and CDR2 SYGVQD (reference sequence). Unmatched junction bases numbered 4, after V lost 9 bases and J lost 1 base. The CDR3 has 13 residues. CDR3 sequence: CASSGSGSYEQYF. The CDR3 DNA follows: TGCGCCAGTAGCGGGAGTGGGTCCTACGAGCAGTACTTC.

This clone was counted only a few times. Here the CDR3 DNA reads TGCGCCAGCAGCTTTTCAGGGGGCACCGGGGAGCTGTTTTTT. Translated: CASSFSGGTGELFF. This chain links TRBV5-1 with TRBJ2-2, with 7 bases identical to TRBD1. This CDR3 is 14 amino acids long. The germline gives CDR1 SGHRS, CDR2 YFSETQ. V shed 2 bases, J shed 4 bases, and the junction held 2 bases outside the gene matches.

The chain links TRBV4-1 to TRBJ2-7; possibly TRBD1 or TRBD2 for D (6 bases each). The CDR3 consists of 14 residues. Per germline, CDR1 MGHRA and CDR2 YSYEKL. Trimming took off 4 bases at V and 5 bases at J, with 15 bases between the two ends. The CDR3, as DNA: TGCGCCAGCAGCCGAGGGGGGCTAGCTGACGAGCAGTACTTC. Its translation: CASSRGGLADEQYF.

This chain uses TRBV4-1 with TRBJ2-5; 9 bases match TRBD1. V was clipped by 3 bases and J by 5 bases; unmatched bases: 7. Germline V gene sequence: CDR1 MGHRA, CDR2 YSYEKL. The CDR3 is 15 amino acids. The CDR3 loop is CASSQGQGSGETQYF. Written as DNA, the CDR3 is TGCGCCAGCAGCCAGGGACAGGGTAGTGGTGAGACCCAGTACTTC.

This clone was detected only a few times. This chain connects TRBV7-9 to TRBJ2-3; 7 nucleotides agree with TRBD2. Per the germline V gene, CDR1 is SEHNR and CDR2 is FQNEAQ (reference sequence). The CDR3 length is 15 residues. The junction had 8 bases not matched to a gene; V was cut back by 4 bases and J by 4 bases. As DNA, the CDR3 is TGTGCCAGCAGCTCGCCGCGGGAGATAGCAGATACGCAGTATTTT. Translating it yields CASSSPREIADTQYF. Combining the CDR3 with reference TRBV7-9 and TRBJ2-3 gives the whole variable domain DTGVSQNPRHKITKRGQNVTFRCDPISEHNRLYWYRQTLGQGPEFLTYFQNEAQLEKSRLLSDRFSAERPKGSFSTLEIQRTEQGDSAMYLCASSSPREIADTQYFGPGTRLTVL.

The V and J genes are TRBV13 and TRBJ2-7, with TRBD2 as a possible D gene (5 bases). This CDR3 contains 14 residues. The germline CDR1 and CDR2 sequences are PRHDT and FYEKMQ (reference sequence). Trimming removed 2 bases from V and 4 bases from J, with 12 bases in between. CDR3 DNA: TGTGCCAGCAGCTTAAGAGGGCCGGGGTACGAGCAGTACTTC. It is translated as CASSLRGPGYEQYF.

The chain couples TRBV7-9 to TRBJ1-4, with 8 bases identical to TRBD1. The germline V gene encodes CDR1 SEHNR and CDR2 FQNEAQ (reference sequence). V shed 2 bases and J 8 bases; nucleotides not matched to a gene: 13. The CDR3 sequence is 17 residues long. CDR3 sequence reads: CASSLKKAGGAQEKLFF. CDR3 in DNA: TGTGCCAGCAGCTTAAAAAAAGCAGGGGGCGCTCAGGAAAAACTGTTTTTT.

The chain joins TRBV2 to TRBJ1-1; D remains unclear. Trimming removed 4 bases from V and 8 bases from J, with 11 bases in between. Germline V gene sequence: CDR1 SNHLY, CDR2 FYNNEI. The CDR3 loop spans 12 amino acids. This CDR3 is CASSGLHPEAFF. The CDR3 DNA is TGTGCCAGCAGTGGGCTACACCCCGAAGCTTTCTTT.

The chain has TRBV6-5 and TRBJ2-5; the D call may be TRBD1 or TRBD2 (5 bases each). The V and J ends lost 2 bases and 4 bases respectively, with 8 bases between them. The CDR3 covers 13 residues. From germline, CDR1 is MNHEY and CDR2 SVGAGI. CDR3 amino acids: CASSYEGTETQYF. As DNA, the CDR3 is TGTGCCAGCAGTTACGAGGGGACAGAGACCCAGTACTTC.

V gene TRBV6-5 combines with J gene TRBJ2-1, with D possibly matching TRBD2 (6 bases). The CDR3 covers 13 residues. The ends were cut back, 4 bases at V and 8 bases at J, with 12 bases in the middle. Germline V CDR1 and CDR2: MNHEY, SVGAGI. The CDR3 loop is CASSSRDSDEQFF. CDR3 DNA: TGTGCCAGCAGTTCCCGGGACTCGGATGAGCAGTTCTTC.

The gene calls are TRBV28 and TRBJ1-2, with D unclear. This CDR3 is 16 amino acids long. Germline values: CDR1 MDHEN, CDR2 SYDVKM. Trimming pared 3 bases from V and 1 base from J, leaving 15 bases between. The CDR3 protein is CASSLYPPDLNYGYTF. The CDR3 coding sequence is TGTGCCAGCAGTTTGTATCCTCCAGACCTTAACTATGGCTACACCTTC.

This clone was found a few times. This chain links TRBV6-5 with TRBJ1-2, with D hard to call. The CDR3 covers 14 residues. Germline assignment: CDR1 MNHEY and CDR2 SVGAGI. The germline V and J ends were trimmed by 4 bases and 6 bases, with 15 bases remaining between them. For the CDR3, the DNA is TGTGCCAGCAGTTCTATCCCACCCGGGGATGGCTACACCTTC. Translating gives CASSSIPPGDGYTF.

This rearrangement joins TRBV5-5 to TRBJ2-2, with D maybe TRBD1 (6 bases). Germline V lookup: CDR1 SGHKS, CDR2 YYEKEE (reference sequence). The length of the CDR3 is 16 residues. Trimming took off 0 bases at V and 4 bases at J, with 13 bases between the two ends. The CDR3 sequence is CASSLVPDSSTGELFF. The CDR3 bases are TGTGCCAGCAGCTTGGTTCCGGACAGCAGCACCGGGGAGCTGTTTTTT.

The rearrangement uses TRBV2 and TRBJ2-1; 11 bases fit TRBD2. From germline, CDR1 is SNHLY and CDR2 FYNNEI. Trimming cost V 5 bases and J 9 bases; bases outside gene matches: 9. The CDR3 length is 15 residues. CDR3 protein: CASSYPRGTSGEQFF. Here the CDR3 DNA reads TGTGCCAGCAGTTACCCGAGGGGGACTAGCGGTGAGCAGTTCTTC.

This chain links TRBV2 with TRBJ2-1; 13 positions match TRBD2. The CDR3 totals 15 residues. Germline V lookup: CDR1 SNHLY, CDR2 FYNNEI. V trimming: 6 bases; J trimming: 12 bases; junction bases outside the gene matches: 11. The CDR3 loop reads CASRQLAGGPSGQFF. The DNA of the CDR3 is TGTGCCAGCAGACAACTAGCGGGAGGGCCGTCAGGGCAGTTCTTC.